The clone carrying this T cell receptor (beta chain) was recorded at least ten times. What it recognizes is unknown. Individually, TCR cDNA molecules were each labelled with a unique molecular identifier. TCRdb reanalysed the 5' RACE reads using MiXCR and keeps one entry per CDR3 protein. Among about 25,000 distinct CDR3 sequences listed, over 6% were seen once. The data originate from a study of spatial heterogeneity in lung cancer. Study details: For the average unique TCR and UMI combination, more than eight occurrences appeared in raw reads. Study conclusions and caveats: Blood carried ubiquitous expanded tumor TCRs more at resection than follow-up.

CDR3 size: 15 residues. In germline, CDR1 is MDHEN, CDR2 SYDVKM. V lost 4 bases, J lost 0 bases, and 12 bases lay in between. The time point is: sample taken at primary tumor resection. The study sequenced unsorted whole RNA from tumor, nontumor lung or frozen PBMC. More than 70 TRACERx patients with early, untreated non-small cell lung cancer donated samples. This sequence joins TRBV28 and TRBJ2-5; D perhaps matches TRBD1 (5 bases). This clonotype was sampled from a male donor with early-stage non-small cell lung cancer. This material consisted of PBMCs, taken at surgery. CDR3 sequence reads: CASSSLQANQETQYF. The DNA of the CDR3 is TGTGCCAGCAGTTCGCTACAGGCGAACCAAGAGACCCAGTACTTC.